The T cell receptor beta chain described here comes from a study of cytomegalovirus exposure and HLA in healthy donors. Study-level points and caveats: A later analysis, which compared TCR beta chains of equal frequency, found the HLA-associated ones more clonally expanded. For cytomegalovirus status, the classifier reportedly gave diagnoses with high specificity and sensitivity. In a later analysis, common viral pathogens appeared linked to several of the most significant clusters. A later analysis found TCR association rates differed by HLA locus, highest for DRB1 and lowest for HLA-C.

The PCR made use of 60 Vbeta and 13 Jbeta primers. The assay was immunoSEQ multiplex PCR, and TCRdb's table has in-frame clones only and misses some. This table holds 64,000 or so clones, roughly two thirds found once. To note about this clone: What it binds is not known.

The source material was PBMCs. This clonotype originated in a man between 40 and 49 years old in good health and CMV-seropositive.

The chain's CDR3 is CASSDPIGSGLYNEQFF. The CDR3 DNA sequence: TGTGCCAGCAGTGACCCAATCGGTAGCGGACTTTACAATGAGCAGTTCTTC. V usage is TRBV25-1 and J usage is TRBJ2-1, with D possibly TRBD2 on 6 matching bases. V was pared by 3 bases and J by 4 bases, with 19 bases between. The CDR3 runs to 17 residues. CDR1 and CDR2 (germline): MGHDK, SYGVNS.